Here is one TCR beta chain with its context. Germline V gene lookup returns CDR1 LGHDT and CDR2 YNNKEL (reference sequence). CDR3 length: 12 residues. V lost 1 base, J lost 6 bases, and 6 bases lay in between. Per the authors' pipeline: Scientists estimated how many nucleated cells there were by amplifying reference gene primers. Some clones are missing from TCRdb's copy, which holds only in-frame ones; the method was immunoSEQ multiplex PCR. From that table come the V and J calls and clone size; the DNA was used to work out D and trimming. The sample lists a few hundred thousand clones, roughly 86% occurring once. The data are from a study of blood T cell repertoires in COVID-19.

The TCR was taken from a man aged 18 to 30 with active or convalescent COVID-19. Sequencing was performed on peripheral blood. The gene calls are TRBV3-1 (or the pseudogene TRBV3-2) and TRBJ1-2; D not certain. CDR3 nucleotides: TGTGCCAGCAGCCAAGGGCCGAATGGCTACACCTTC. Translating it yields CASSQGPNGYTF.